A selection of T cell receptor beta chains follows, all from one sample in a study of technical replicates of blood from a handful of donors. Assay: immunoSEQ multiplex PCR; the TCRdb copy retains only in-frame clones and omits some. There are around 76,000 clones in the sample; roughly 97% occur only once, and approximately 0.21% lies in the top ten. Material for sequencing was T cells isolated from PBMCs. These TCRs come from a human donor in good health. Each CDR3 is given with its conserved first and last residue. A D gene is named only where the DNA matches it firmly. Not every row has a clone size; where given, it reads once, few, many or a size class.

TRBV27	once	TRBJ2-2	TRBD1	TGTGCCAGCACCCTATGGGGGACAGGGGGCACCGGGGAGCTGTTTTTT	CASTLWGTGGTGELFF
TRBV4-1	.	TRBJ2-1	TRBD2	TGCGCCAGCAGCCATATCGGGAGGTCCAATGAGCAGTTCTTC	CASSHIGRSNEQFF
TRBV6-5	.	TRBJ2-1	TRBD2	TGTGCCAGCAGCTTTACTAGCGGGGGATACAATGAGCAGTTCTTC	CASSFTSGGYNEQFF
TRBV29-1	.	TRBJ2-3	.	TGCAGCTCCGCTGGGACATCGAAGGACACAGATACGCAGTATTTT	CSSAGTSKDTDTQYF
TRBV4-1	once	TRBJ1-2	TRBD1	TGCGCCAGCAGCCTCTTCGACAGGGGAGCTGGCTACACCTTC	CASSLFDRGAGYTF
TRBV27	.	TRBJ2-5	TRBD1	TGTGCCAGCACCTCTACCGGGACAGGGGAGACCCAGTACTTC	CASTSTGTGETQYF
TRBV7-2	.	TRBJ2-5	TRBD1	TGTGCCAGCAGCCAGGACAGGGAAGAGACCCAGTACTTC	CASSQDREETQYF
TRBV2	.	TRBJ1-5	.	TGTGCCAGCAGTGGGGCAGAGGACAGAAAGAATCAGCCCCAGCATTTT	CASSGAEDRKNQPQHF
TRBV5-1	.	TRBJ1-1	.	TGCGCCAGCAGCTTCGGGAACACTGAAGCTTTCTTT	CASSFGNTEAFF
TRBV7-9	.	TRBJ2-1	.	TGTGCCAGCAGCCAGATCCGGGTAGGGGGTTACAATGAGCAGTTCTTC	CASSQIRVGGYNEQFF
TRBV14	.	TRBJ2-7	.	TGTGCCAGCAGTCTTATCCCGGGATCCTACGAGCAGTACTTC	CASSLIPGSYEQYF
TRBV7-6	.	TRBJ2-7	.	TGTGCCAGCAGCTTAAGCCCGGACAACTCCTACGAGCAGTACTTC	CASSLSPDNSYEQYF
TRBV13	.	TRBJ1-2	TRBD1	TGTGCCAGCAGCTTGGGGGACAGGGGTGACTATGGCTACACCTTC	CASSLGDRGDYGYTF
TRBV27	.	TRBJ2-1	.	TGTGCCAGCAGCCCGAGAGGGACAATTTACAATGAGCAGTTCTTC	CASSPRGTIYNEQFF